This T cell receptor (beta chain) was profiled in a study of blood T cell repertoires in COVID-19. Study summary: From the United States, Italy and Spain came samples of acute and convalescent COVID-19. Sources were T cells, B-cell-depleted T cells, or PBMCs; the material itself was cDNA or gDNA.

The assay was immunoSEQ multiplex PCR, and TCRdb's table has in-frame clones only and misses some. Of under 150,000 clones in the sample, approximately 86% were seen once. The CDR3 covers 19 residues. V lost 5 bases to trimming and J lost 3 bases, with 26 bases between them. CDR1 is SEHNR, CDR2 FQNEAQ, per germline (reference sequence). Study members were between about 18 and 100 years old and lived in approximately 25 US regions. Either two negative PCRs, clearance, or symptom resolution qualified Cohort 3 donors as recovered. Sequenced material: PBMCs or T cells enriched from blood (not recorded which). The chain links TRBV7-9 to TRBJ2-1, with D possibly matching TRBD1 (6 bases). This receptor was taken from a woman in her forties or fifties who had recovered from COVID-19. The CDR3, as DNA: TGTGCCAGCAGCGAGAGGACAGCCCGAGGAGCTCACGGCTACAATGAGCAGTTCTTC. It yields the protein CASSERTARGAHGYNEQFF.